A single T cell receptor (beta chain) is shown here with its context. Assay: immunoSEQ multiplex PCR; the TCRdb copy retains only in-frame clones and omits some. The table shows 70,000 to 90,000 clones, with approximately 87% occurring only once. This entry belongs to a study of blood T cell repertoires in COVID-19. Study context: PBMCs, B-cell-depleted T cells, or T cells provided the cDNA or gDNA that made up the material.

CDR3 length: 15 residues. The germline V gene encodes CDR1 MNHEY and CDR2 SVGEGT. V gave up 6 bases and J gave up 2 bases, with 16 bases separating them. This clonotype was obtained from a human donor in a cohort sampled during active COVID-19. J is TRBJ1-2 and V is TRBV6-2 or TRBV6-3, with TRBD1 as a possible D gene (6 bases). Material for sequencing was peripheral blood. CDR3 region: CASSKTQGPNYGYTF. The CDR3 DNA is TGTGCCAGCAGCAAAACTCAGGGGCCCAACTATGGCTACACCTTC.